Presented here are 4 T cell receptor beta chains from one specimen sequenced in a study of blood T cells in healthy people across ages (dated by TCRdb to 2015 to 2017). The method behind the library was 5' RACE. Sequencing was carried out with an Illumina HiSeq 2500. The second PCR ran for roughly 7 to 12 cycles and used a J-beta primer mix along with a sample-barcoded 5' primer. TCRdb reprocessing: public reads trimmed at Q25 with fastp, clones called with MiXCR, in-frame beta chains kept. Here each entry gathers all rows of one CDR3 protein and keeps the most common genes and DNA. This sample gives about 1.6 million distinct CDR3 sequences in total; approximately 32% of them show up just once. In total, the top ten clones hold roughly 12% of the sample. Input material: blood. The source is a woman aged 25 to 39 in good health.

This clonotype was counted only a few times. The chain combines TRBV7-3 with TRBJ2-5; D gene uncertain. The CDR3 loop spans 13 amino acids. Trimming took off 5 bases at V and 11 bases at J, with 18 bases between the two ends. Germline-derived CDR1 and CDR2 are SGHTA and FQGTGA. Written as DNA, the CDR3 is TGTGCCAGCAGCGCGCGGCTCCCGGACCCGCAGTACTTC. Protein product: CASSARLPDPQYF.

To note about this clonotype: One junction end disagrees with the germline gene, perhaps due to a read error. V gene TRBV6-5 combines with J gene TRBJ2-1; D might be TRBD1 or TRBD2, each matching 6 bases. CDR1 and CDR2 from the germline V gene are MNHEY and SVGAGI. The CDR3 spans 16 residues. The CDR3 loop reads CASKDGGRSSYNEQFF. The CDR3, as DNA: TGTGCCAGCAAAGACGGGGGCCGTAGCTCCTACAATGAGCAGTTTTTC.

CDR3 region: CASASQGYNEAFF. CDR3 coding DNA: TGCGCCAGCGCCTCACAGGGGTATAATGAAGCTTTCTTT. The rearrangement links TRBV5-1 to TRBJ1-1; the match to TRBD1 covers 7 bases. The CDR3 is made up of 13 amino acids. CDR1 and CDR2 (germline): SGHRS, YFSETQ. V gave up 7 bases and J gave up 7 bases; unmatched junction bases: 10.

Notes on this clonotype: A read error may be the cause here, since a much bigger clone is one base away. CDR3 sequence: CASGDPDGQYF. In nucleotides, the CDR3 is TGTGCCAGCGGCGATCCGGATGGGCAGTACTTC. The J gene is TRBJ2-5, the V gene TRBV13, with no clear D. CDR3 size: 11 residues. Trimming pared 8 bases from V and 11 bases from J, leaving 15 bases between. Germline CDR1 and CDR2: PRHDT and FYEKMQ (reference sequence). The variable domain in full, completed from reference TRBV13 and TRBJ2-5, reads AAGVIQSPRHLIKEKRETATLKCYPIPRHDTVYWYQQGPGQDPQFLISFYEKMQSDKGSIPDRFSAQQFSDYHSELNMSSLELGDSALYFCASGDPDGQYFGPGTRLLVL.